This T cell receptor beta chain was captured by sequencing in a study of blood T cell repertoires in COVID-19. The method was immunoSEQ multiplex PCR; TCRdb's version includes in-frame clones alone and lacks a portion of them. Altogether roughly 71,000 clones are present, less than 90% being singletons, with the ten largest covering about 18%. The V end lost 7 bases, the J end lost 0 bases, and 22 bases lay between the germline ends. CDR3 length: 17 residues. Germline CDR1 reads SGHDN; CDR2 reads FVKESK. J is TRBJ2-7 and V is TRBV14, with D unclear. The sequence derives from a woman aged 80 or over with acute or convalescent COVID-19. The sequenced sample was peripheral blood. The DNA of the CDR3 is TGTGCCAGCACCCGAGGCCGCCCCGACCCCCACTCCTACGAGCAGTACTTC. This encodes CASTRGRPDPHSYEQYF. Looking up the rest from reference TRBV14 and TRBJ2-7 gives the full variable domain: EAGVTQFPSHSVIEKGQTVTLRCDPISGHDNLYWYRRVMGKEIKFLLHFVKESKQDESGMPNNRFLAERTGGTYSTLKVQPAELEDSGVYFCASTRGRPDPHSYEQYFGPGTRLTVT.